These 9 T cell receptor beta chains were sequenced from one sample in a study of tumour-infiltrating T cells in Burkitt lymphoma. TCRdb keeps only in-frame clones here, not all; method: immunoSEQ multiplex PCR. The sample yields 13,000 or so clones, roughly 85% seen once. The specimen sequenced was tumor tissue. These receptors were obtained from a human donor with diffuse large B-cell lymphoma.

This clone came up a few times. The gene calls are TRBV7-9 and TRBJ1-1, with D possibly being TRBD1 (5 bases). Germline assignment: CDR1 SEHNR and CDR2 FQNEAQ (reference sequence). Trimming shortened V by 5 bases and J by 10 bases, and 14 bases separated the two germline ends. The CDR3 runs 12 residues. Written as DNA, the CDR3 is TGTGCCAGCAGCCCCAGCGGGGGAATAGCTTTCTTT. Translated: CASSPSGGIAFF.

V and J are TRBV7-2 and TRBJ1-1; D remains unclear. The germline gives CDR1 SGHTA, CDR2 FQGNSA. The V and J ends lost 0 bases and 3 bases respectively, with 11 bases between them. The CDR3 is 15 residues long. The DNA for the CDR3 is TGTGCCAGCAGCTTAGCGCTGAGGGTAGACACTGAAGCTTTCTTT. It encodes CASSLALRVDTEAFF.

This chain joins TRBV23-1 and TRBJ1-2; D gene unclear. TRBV23-1 belongs to the ORF category, with a function that is uncertain. V was clipped by 0 bases and J by 3 bases, with 17 bases between them. This CDR3 spans 17 amino acids. DNA for the CDR3: TGCGCCAGCAGTCAATCGAGGACCGAAATTGGAGACTATGGCTACACCTTC. This gives the protein CASSQSRTEIGDYGYTF.

This CDR3 is CASRGEGSGGYTF. DNA for the CDR3: TGTGCCAGCAGAGGCGAGGGTTCTGGGGGCTACACCTTC. The genes are TRBV2 and TRBJ1-2; D uncertain. The V and J ends lost 6 bases and 8 bases respectively, with 16 bases between them. Germline CDR1 and CDR2: SNHLY and FYNNEI. The CDR3 runs 13 residues.

This clone was detected only once. V and J are TRBV14 and TRBJ2-7, with D possibly matching TRBD1 (5 bases). The CDR3 spans 14 residues. V was clipped by 6 bases and J by 0 bases, with 12 bases between them. Germline assignment: CDR1 SGHDN and CDR2 FVKESK. In nucleotides, the CDR3 is TGTGCCAGCAGTCACAGGACCCTCTCCTACGAGCAGTACTTC. It encodes CASSHRTLSYEQYF.

V and J are TRBV5-1 and TRBJ1-2; the match to TRBD1 covers 11 bases. The CDR3 is made up of 15 amino acids. Germline CDR1 reads SGHRS; CDR2 reads YFSETQ. V lost 3 bases, J lost 4 bases, and 5 bases stayed unmatched. This CDR3 reads CASSSGQGAVYGYTF. For the CDR3, the DNA is TGCGCCAGCAGCTCCGGACAGGGGGCGGTCTATGGCTACACCTTC.

This chain uses TRBV7-2 with TRBJ2-7; D is uncertain. The CDR3 is 14 residues long. Trimming shortened V by 2 bases and J by 2 bases, and 10 bases separated the two germline ends. CDR1 and CDR2 from the germline V gene are SGHTA and FQGNSA. The CDR3: CASSLRARTYEQYF. In DNA form, the CDR3 reads TGTGCCAGCAGCTTAAGGGCCAGGACCTACGAGCAGTACTTC.

Notes on this clone: This sample includes further DNA sequences coding for the same CDR3. The chain couples TRBV7-5 to TRBJ2-5; the D call TRBD1 from the table was never checked on the DNA. TRBV7-5 is a pseudogene. The CDR3 is 14 amino acids. The chain's CDR3 is CARRRDRPQETQYF. CDR3 DNA: TGTGCCAGAAGACGGGACAGACCCCAAGAGACCCAGTACTTC.

The chain has TRBV29-1 and TRBJ1-1; possibly TRBD1 for D (6 bases). Trimming pared 3 bases from V and 0 bases from J, leaving 8 bases between. Germline lookup yields CDR1 SQVTM and CDR2 ANQGSEA. This CDR3 has 13 amino acids. The CDR3: CSVDDRLNTEAFF. DNA for the CDR3: TGCAGCGTTGACGACAGGCTGAACACTGAAGCTTTCTTT.